This is a list of T cell receptor beta chains from one sample in a study of OX40 agonist ivuxolimab in advanced cancers. Using immunoSEQ multiplex PCR, the repertoire was profiled, and TCRdb retains in-frame clones only, with some absent. Of around 80,000 clones in the sample, 70% to 85% were seen once. The specimen comprised CD4+ or CD8+ T cells sorted from blood, sampled in a trial of the OX40 agonist ivuxolimab. Source of these receptors: an adult with an advanced solid tumor such as melanoma, head and neck, liver or kidney cancer. CDR3s include the opening cysteine and the closing phenylalanine or tryptophan. D genes are given only for firm matches. Size values are once, few and many counts, or a class for expanded clones, and some rows have none.

V gene,D gene,clone size,J gene,CDR3 DNA,CDR3 protein
TRBV7-3,.,.,TRBJ2-1,TGTGCCAGCAGCCAAGCCGGGCAGAATGAGCAGTTCTTC,CASSQAGQNEQFF
TRBV5-1,.,few,TRBJ1-1,TGCGCCAGCAGCTTGGGACACAGGGTCCCGAACACTGAAGCTTTCTTT,CASSLGHRVPNTEAFF
TRBV7-9,.,once,TRBJ1-2,TGTGCCAGCAGCAGATGGCGCTATGGCTACACCTTC,CASSRWRYGYTF
TRBV9,.,.,TRBJ1-6,TGTGCCAGCAGCGTAGGTCTGGGTTATTCACCCCTCCACTTT,CASSVGLGYSPLHF
TRBV29-1,.,.,TRBJ1-3,TGCAGCGTCAGGGAAGGGTCTGGAAACACCATATATTTT,CSVREGSGNTIYF
TRBV7-2,.,.,TRBJ2-5,TGTGCCAGCAGCTTAGGTCTCAGGCGGGAGACCCAGTACTTC,CASSLGLRRETQYF
TRBV7-3,TRBD1,.,TRBJ2-3,TGTGCCAGCAGCTCGTCCGGGACAGGAAAGTATTTT,CASSSSGTGKYF
TRBV15,.,.,TRBJ2-5,TGTGCCACCAGGGACCCTCCTGTGGGGGAGACCCAGTACTTC,CATRDPPVGETQYF
TRBV30,.,few,TRBJ1-6,TGTGCCTGGAGCCGGGAGGGTCCCCTCCACTTT,CAWSREGPLHF
TRBV6-5,.,.,TRBJ2-1,TGTGCCAGCAGTTATAGCGGGCAGGGGGCATTCAATGAGCAGTTCTTC,CASSYSGQGAFNEQFF
TRBV14,.,few,TRBJ2-1,TGTGCCAGCAGCCAACTCAGGGGGAGGGGCAATGAGCAGTTCTTC,CASSQLRGRGNEQFF
TRBV19,.,.,TRBJ1-5,TGTGCCAGTAGCCTCCAACAAGGGGCCCATCAGCCCCAGCATTTT,CASSLQQGAHQPQHF
TRBV10-2,.,.,TRBJ2-1,TGCGCCAGCAGCGCTGTGAATGAGCAGTTCTTC,CASSAVNEQFF
TRBV30,.,.,TRBJ2-7,TGTGCCTACCAGGGGCAGCTTTCCTACGAGCAGTACTTC,CAYQGQLSYEQYF
TRBV30,.,.,TRBJ1-4,TGTGCCTGGAGTGTACGGCAGGGCCTCCTTAATGAAAAACTGTTTTTT,CAWSVRQGLLNEKLFF
TRBV6-6,.,.,TRBJ2-3,TGTGCCAGCAGTACCGGAGGAGCGGAAGATACGCAGTATTTT,CASSTGGAEDTQYF